This T cell receptor beta chain was recorded in a study of cytomegalovirus exposure and HLA in healthy donors. The study sampled nominally healthy donors, though unrecorded immune exposures were likely. This clone was picked up one time. Germline assignment: CDR1 SEHNR and CDR2 FQNEAQ (reference sequence). V trimming: 4 bases; J trimming: 4 bases; junction bases outside the gene matches: 9. The CDR3 spans 15 residues. Use of 60 Vbeta and 13 Jbeta primers characterized the PCR. The authors' processing: Later, an analysis found 80 million or so unique TCR beta chains, and about 10 million of these were shared. Assay: immunoSEQ multiplex PCR; the TCRdb copy retains only in-frame clones and omits some. V, J and clone size are those of that table, while D and trimming were read from the DNA. The sample contains fewer than 250,000 clones, over 80% of which appear only once.

The specimen sequenced was PBMCs. This chain joins TRBV7-9 and TRBJ1-2; 7 bases match TRBD1. This TCR was sampled from a man in his forties in good health and CMV-seropositive. CDR3 loop: CASSYSTGPVYGYTF. The CDR3 DNA is TGTGCCAGCAGCTACTCGACAGGGCCTGTCTATGGCTACACCTTC.